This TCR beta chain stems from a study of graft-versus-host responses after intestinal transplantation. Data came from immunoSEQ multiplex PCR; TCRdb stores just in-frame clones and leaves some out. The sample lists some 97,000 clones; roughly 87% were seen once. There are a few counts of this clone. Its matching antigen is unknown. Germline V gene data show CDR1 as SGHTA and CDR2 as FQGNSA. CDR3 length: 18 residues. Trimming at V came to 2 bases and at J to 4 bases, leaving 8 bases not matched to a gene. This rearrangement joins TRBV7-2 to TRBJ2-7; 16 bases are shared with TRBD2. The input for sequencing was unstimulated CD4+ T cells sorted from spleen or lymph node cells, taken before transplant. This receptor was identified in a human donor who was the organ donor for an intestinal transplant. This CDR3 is CASSLSGTSGGGSYEQYF. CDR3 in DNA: TGTGCCAGCAGCTTATCCGGGACTAGCGGGGGGGGGTCGTACGAGCAGTACTTC.